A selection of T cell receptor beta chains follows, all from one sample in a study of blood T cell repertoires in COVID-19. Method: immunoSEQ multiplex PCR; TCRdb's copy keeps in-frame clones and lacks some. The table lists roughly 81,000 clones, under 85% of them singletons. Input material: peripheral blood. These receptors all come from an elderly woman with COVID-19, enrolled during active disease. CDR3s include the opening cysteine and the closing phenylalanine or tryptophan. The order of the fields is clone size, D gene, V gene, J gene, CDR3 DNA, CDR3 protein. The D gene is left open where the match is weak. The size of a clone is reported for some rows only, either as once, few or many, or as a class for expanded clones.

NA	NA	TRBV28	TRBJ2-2	TGTGCCAGCACCCCCCGTGGGGGGGCGTGGACCGGGGAGCTGTTTTTT	CASTPRGGAWTGELFF
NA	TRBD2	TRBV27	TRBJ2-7	TGTGCCAGCAGTCCCTATGCCAGAAGCGGGAGACCCTACGAGCAGTACTTC	CASSPYARSGRPYEQYF
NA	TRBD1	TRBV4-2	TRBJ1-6	TGTGCCAGCAGCCAAGTGGGCGGACAGGGGGCGAAATCACCCCTCCACTTT	CASSQVGGQGAKSPLHF
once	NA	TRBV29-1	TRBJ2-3	TGCAGCGTTGAAAGGTCCAGGGAACATAGTCGGAGGGGTTCCGATACGCAGTATTTT	CSVERSREHSRRGSDTQYF
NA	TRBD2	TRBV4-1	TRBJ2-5	TGCGCCAGCAGCCAAGATCTCGGTAGCGGGAGGGCCGAAGAGACCCAGTACTTC	CASSQDLGSGRAEETQYF
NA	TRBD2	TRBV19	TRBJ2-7	TGTGCCAGTAGTATGCTAGCGGGACACTACGAGCAGTACTTC	CASSMLAGHYEQYF
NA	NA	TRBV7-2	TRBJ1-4	TGTGCCAGCAGCTTATACAGGGCAACTAATGAAAAACTGTTTTTT	CASSLYRATNEKLFF
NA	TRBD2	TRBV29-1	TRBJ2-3	TGCAGCGTTGAGGGCGGGGGAACAGATACGCAGTATTTT	CSVEGGGTDTQYF
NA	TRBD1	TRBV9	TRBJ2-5	TGTGCCAGCAGCCCACAGGGGGCGGGAGAGACCCAGTACTTC	CASSPQGAGETQYF
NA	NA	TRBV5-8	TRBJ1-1	TGTGCCAGCAGCTCCCCAGGACTGAGTAACACTGAAGCTTTCTTT	CASSSPGLSNTEAFF
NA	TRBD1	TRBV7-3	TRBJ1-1	TGTGCCAGCAGCTGGGGACAGGGTAACACTGAAGCTTTCTTT	CASSWGQGNTEAFF
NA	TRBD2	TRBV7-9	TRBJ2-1	TGTGCCAGCAGTCTTACTAGCGGGGACTACAATGAGCAGTTCTTC	CASSLTSGDYNEQFF
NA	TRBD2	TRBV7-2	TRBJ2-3	TGTGCCAGCACCTCCGCGGGGACTAGCGTTCCAGATACGCAGTATTTT	CASTSAGTSVPDTQYF
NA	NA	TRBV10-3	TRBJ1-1	TGTGCCATCAGTGAGGGCGTCAGGAGGACTGAAGCTTTCTTT	CAISEGVRRTEAFF
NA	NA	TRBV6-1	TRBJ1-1	TGTGCCAGCAGTGAAGACTGGGCAGGGAGGCCGAAGGTGGCTTTCTTT	CASSEDWAGRPKVAFF
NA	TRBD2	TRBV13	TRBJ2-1	TGTGCCAGCAGCTGGAACCCTACTAGCGGGGGCTTGGATGAGCAGTTCTTC	CASSWNPTSGGLDEQFF
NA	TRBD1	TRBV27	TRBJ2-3	TGTGCCAGCAGTTGGGGACAGGGTGGAGATACGCAGTATTTT	CASSWGQGGDTQYF
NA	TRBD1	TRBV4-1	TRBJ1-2	TGCGCCAGCAGCCCGGACAGGGAGATTTATGGCTACACCTTC	CASSPDREIYGYTF